This T cell receptor beta chain was sequenced during a study of early T cells in non-severe SARS-CoV-2 infection. Study context: Bulk RNA from unsorted whole blood was sequenced; chains were unpaired.

This clonotype was detected only a few times. Its specificity is not known. The protocol attached unique molecular identifiers to individual cDNA molecules. TCRdb reprocessed the 5' RACE reads with MiXCR, giving one entry per CDR3 protein. In the table there are 70,000 to 90,000 distinct CDR3 sequences, over 9.5% of which are singletons. Germline V lookup: CDR1 SGHTA, CDR2 FQGTGA. The V end was cut by 2 bases, the J end by 7 bases, with 9 bases between. This CDR3 is 13 amino acids long. Study results and caveats: There was a bias toward anti-spike CD8 responses in VDJdb matching, which missed private and CD4 specificities.

This chain joins TRBV7-3 and TRBJ1-5; possibly TRBD1 for D (5 bases). This TCR was sampled from an adult who was a healthcare worker with PCR-confirmed SARS-CoV-2 infection or an uninfected control (not recorded which). The material sequenced was whole blood, taken at baseline. The CDR3 DNA is TGTGCCAGCAGCTTAGGGCAGGGACAGCCCCAGCATTTT. Translated: CASSLGQGQPQHF.